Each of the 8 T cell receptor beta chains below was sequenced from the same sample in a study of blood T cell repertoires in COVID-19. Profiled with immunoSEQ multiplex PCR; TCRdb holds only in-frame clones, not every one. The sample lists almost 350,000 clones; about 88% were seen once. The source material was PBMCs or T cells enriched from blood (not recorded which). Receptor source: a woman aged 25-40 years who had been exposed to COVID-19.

The CDR3 coding sequence is TGTGCCAGCCGCACCGGGACTAGATTTCTTGCGGGCTCCTACAATGAGCAGTTCTTC. Residues: CASRTGTRFLAGSYNEQFF. This chain joins TRBV11-2 and TRBJ2-1; 8 bases align to TRBD2. The CDR3 extends over 19 amino acids. From germline, CDR1 is SGHAT and CDR2 FQNNGV. Losses at the gene ends were 8 bases for V and 0 bases for J; bases not matched to a gene: 18.

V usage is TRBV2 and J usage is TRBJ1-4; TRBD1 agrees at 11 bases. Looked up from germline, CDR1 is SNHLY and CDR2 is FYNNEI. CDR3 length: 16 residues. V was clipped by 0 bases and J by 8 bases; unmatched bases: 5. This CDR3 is CASSEAGQGAQEKLFF. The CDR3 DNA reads TGTGCCAGCAGTGAAGCTGGACAGGGGGCGCAAGAAAAACTGTTTTTT.

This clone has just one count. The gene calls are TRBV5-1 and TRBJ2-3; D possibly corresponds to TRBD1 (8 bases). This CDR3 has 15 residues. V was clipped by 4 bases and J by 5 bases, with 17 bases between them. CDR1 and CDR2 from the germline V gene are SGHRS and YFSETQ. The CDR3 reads CASSRDRSGGDTQYF. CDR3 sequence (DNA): TGCGCCAGCAGCCGGGACAGGTCGGGAGGAGATACGCAGTATTTT.

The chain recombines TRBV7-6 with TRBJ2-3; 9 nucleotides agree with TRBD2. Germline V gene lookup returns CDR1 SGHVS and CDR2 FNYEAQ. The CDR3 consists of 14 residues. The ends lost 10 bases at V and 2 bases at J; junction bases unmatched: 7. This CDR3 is CATAGTSFTDTQYF. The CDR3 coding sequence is TGTGCCACCGCCGGGACTAGCTTCACAGATACGCAGTATTTT.

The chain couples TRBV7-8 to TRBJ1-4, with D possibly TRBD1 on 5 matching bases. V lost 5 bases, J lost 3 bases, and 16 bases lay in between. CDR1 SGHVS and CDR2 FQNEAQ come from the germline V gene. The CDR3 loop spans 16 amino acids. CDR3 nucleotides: TGTGCCAGCAGCATATCCGGAAGGGGCTCTAATGAAAAACTGTTTTTT. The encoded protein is CASSISGRGSNEKLFF. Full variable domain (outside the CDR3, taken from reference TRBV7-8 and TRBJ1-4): GAGVSQSPRYKVAKRGQDVALRCDPISGHVSLFWYQQALGQGPEFLTYFQNEAQLDKSGLPSDRFFAERPEGSVSTLKIQRTQQEDSAVYLCASSISGRGSNEKLFFGSGTQLSVL.

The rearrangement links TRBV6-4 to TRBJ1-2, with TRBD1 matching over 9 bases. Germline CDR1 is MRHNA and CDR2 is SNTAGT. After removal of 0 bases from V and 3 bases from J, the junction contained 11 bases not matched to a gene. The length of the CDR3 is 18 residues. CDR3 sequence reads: CASSDSSHRGLGYYGYTF. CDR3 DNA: TGTGCCAGCAGTGACTCGAGTCACAGGGGGCTCGGGTACTATGGCTACACCTTC.

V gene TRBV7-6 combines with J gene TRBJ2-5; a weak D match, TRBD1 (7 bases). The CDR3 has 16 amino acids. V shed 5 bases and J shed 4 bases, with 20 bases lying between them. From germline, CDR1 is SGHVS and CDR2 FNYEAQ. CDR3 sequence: CASSGVSGGLGETQYF. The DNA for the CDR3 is TGTGCCAGCAGCGGGGTTTCAGGGGGGCTTGGAGAGACCCAGTACTTC.

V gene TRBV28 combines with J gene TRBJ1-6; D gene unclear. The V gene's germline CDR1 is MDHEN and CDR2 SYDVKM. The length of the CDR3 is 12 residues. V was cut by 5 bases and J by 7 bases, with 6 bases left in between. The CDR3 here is CASSLGNSPLHF. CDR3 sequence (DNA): TGTGCCAGCAGTCTAGGAAATTCACCCCTCCACTTT.